The clone carrying this TCR beta chain was counted only a few times. These data belong to a study of blood T cells in healthy people across ages. Using a J-beta primer mix together with a sample-barcoded 5' primer, a second PCR was run for roughly 6 to 11 cycles. TCRdb processed the 5' RACE reads anew with MiXCR; each CDR3 protein has one entry. The profile shows 1.5 million to 1.9 million distinct CDR3 sequences, roughly two fifths of them singletons. Aged roughly 6 to 90, donors were systemically healthy Caucasians from Russia. Samples had at least 7 million PBMCs isolated from them. Trimming took off 3 bases at V and 7 bases at J, with 16 bases between the two ends. CDR3 length: 14 amino acids. Germline V CDR1 and CDR2: DFQATT, SNEGSKA (reference sequence).

This clonotype originated in a woman aged 18-35 years in good health. This rearrangement joins TRBV20-1 to TRBJ2-1; the D gene is possibly TRBD2 (6 bases). The sample consisted of blood. CDR3 sequence reads: CSARVMGRGNEQFF. In DNA, the CDR3 is TGCAGTGCTAGGGTTATGGGCCGGGGGAATGAGCAGTTCTTC.